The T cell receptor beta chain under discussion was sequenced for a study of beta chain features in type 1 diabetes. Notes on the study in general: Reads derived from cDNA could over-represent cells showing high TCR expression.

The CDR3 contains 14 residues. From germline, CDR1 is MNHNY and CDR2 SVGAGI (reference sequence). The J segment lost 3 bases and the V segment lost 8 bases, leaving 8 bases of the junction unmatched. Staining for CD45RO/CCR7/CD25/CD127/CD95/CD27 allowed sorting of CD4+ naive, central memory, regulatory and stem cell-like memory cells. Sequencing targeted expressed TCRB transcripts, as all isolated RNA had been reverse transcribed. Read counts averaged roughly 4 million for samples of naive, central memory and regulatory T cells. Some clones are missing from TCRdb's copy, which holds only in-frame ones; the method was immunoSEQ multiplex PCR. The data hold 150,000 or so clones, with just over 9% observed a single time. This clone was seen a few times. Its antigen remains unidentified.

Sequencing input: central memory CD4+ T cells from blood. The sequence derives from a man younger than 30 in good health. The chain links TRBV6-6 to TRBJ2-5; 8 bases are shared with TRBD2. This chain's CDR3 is CASGRRAGEETQYF. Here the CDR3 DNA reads TGTGCCAGCGGAAGGCGAGCGGGGGAAGAGACCCAGTACTTC.